One sample yielded the 13 T cell receptor beta chains listed below, sequenced in a study of cytomegalovirus exposure and HLA in healthy donors. PCR primers comprised 60 Vbeta and 13 Jbeta primers. Clones were read by immunoSEQ multiplex PCR, and TCRdb kept only the in-frame ones, dropping some. The sample records about 77,000 clones, roughly 76% being singletons. The sequenced sample was PBMCs. The origin of the receptors is a woman aged 40 to 50 in good health and CMV-seronegative.

This clone was counted a few times. The V gene is TRBV7-6, the J gene TRBJ2-5, with TRBD2 matching 8 bases. CDR3 length equals 15 residues. The V segment lost 1 base and the J segment 5 bases; nucleotides outside the gene matches: 6. CDR1 is SGHVS, CDR2 FNYEAQ, per germline. The CDR3 DNA reads TGTGCCAGCAGCTTAGGTAGCGGGATGGGGGAGACCCAGTACTTC. Translating gives CASSLGSGMGETQYF.

The gene calls are TRBV29-1 and TRBJ1-1; D might be TRBD1 (5 bases). In germline, CDR1 is SQVTM, CDR2 ANQGSEA. This CDR3 has 14 residues. V lost 7 bases to trimming and J lost 3 bases, with 18 bases between them. CDR3 protein: CSANGRGNDTEAFF. As DNA, the CDR3 is TGCAGCGCCAACGGACGGGGGAACGACACTGAAGCTTTCTTT.

This clone was detected a few times. The V gene is TRBV6-5, the J gene TRBJ2-2, with 9 bases that match TRBD1. This CDR3 comprises 14 residues. Germline assignment: CDR1 MNHEY and CDR2 SVGAGI. The V and J ends lost 6 bases and 6 bases, in that order; junction bases with no gene match: 5. The CDR3 DNA sequence: TGTGCCAGCAGAGGGGACAGGGAGTCCGGGGAGCTGTTTTTT. Protein product: CASRGDRESGELFF.

The chain carries TRBV11-2 and TRBJ2-5, with TRBD2 as a possible D gene (6 bases). V lost 1 base and J lost 5, with 14 bases in between. CDR3 size: 15 residues. From germline, CDR1 is SGHAT and CDR2 FQNNGV. Written as DNA, the CDR3 is TGTGCCAGCAGCTTAGTCTGGAGGGCCCCGGAGACCCAGTACTTC. Encoded protein: CASSLVWRAPETQYF.

This chain joins TRBV5-4 and TRBJ1-4; TRBD1 is a possible D gene (6 bases). With 1 base removed from V and 7 bases from J, the gap between germline ends came to 14 bases. The CDR3 is made up of 15 amino acids. The germline CDR1 and CDR2 sequences are SGHNT and YYREEE (reference sequence). In nucleotides, the CDR3 is TGTGCCAGCAGCTTGAGAGGGGGTGGCGGTGAAAAACTGTTTTTT. The encoded protein is CASSLRGGGGEKLFF.

The chain employs TRBV9 and TRBJ2-1, with 8 bases aligning to TRBD2. Germline values: CDR1 SGDLS, CDR2 YYNGEE. V dropped 0 bases and J dropped 2; count of bases not matched to a gene: 7. The CDR3 runs to 17 residues. The CDR3 nucleotides are TGTGCCAGCAGCGTAGCGTGGCTAGCGGGCACCTACAATGAGCAGTTCTTC. It translates to CASSVAWLAGTYNEQFF. The full variable domain, rest sourced from reference TRBV9 and TRBJ2-1, is DSGVTQTPKHLITATGQRVTLRCSPRSGDLSVYWYQQSLDQGLQFLIQYYNGEERAKGNILERFSAQQFPDLHSELNLSSLELGDSALYFCASSVAWLAGTYNEQFFGPGTRLTVL.

This clone has only a few counts. The J gene is TRBJ1-4, the V gene TRBV5-1; D is unresolved. Trimming cost V 0 bases and J 4 bases, with 4 bases left between them. Looked up from germline, CDR1 is SGHRS and CDR2 is YFSETQ. This CDR3 contains 13 residues. In nucleotides, the CDR3 is TGCGCCAGCAGCTTGGCCGGTAATGAAAAACTGTTTTTT. It is translated as CASSLAGNEKLFF.

The chain carries TRBV7-6 and TRBJ2-1, with unresolved D. Per germline, CDR1 SGHVS and CDR2 FNYEAQ. Trimming took off 5 bases at V and 7 bases at J, with 9 bases between the two ends. The CDR3 totals 12 residues. CDR3 coding DNA: TGTGCCAGCAGCCTAGTCGGTAATGAGCAGTTCTTC. Amino acids: CASSLVGNEQFF.

This chain links TRBV9 with TRBJ2-5, with D possibly matching TRBD1 (6 bases). The CDR3 spans 14 residues. The ends were cut back, 0 bases at V and 5 bases at J, with 11 bases in the middle. Germline V gene lookup returns CDR1 SGDLS and CDR2 YYNGEE. The CDR3 loop reads CASSVGDTKETQYF. CDR3 bases: TGTGCCAGCAGCGTAGGGGACACGAAGGAGACCCAGTACTTC.

The rearrangement links TRBV7-9 to TRBJ1-1; TRBD1 is a possible D gene (5 bases). CDR1 and CDR2 from the germline V gene are SEHNR and FQNEAQ (reference sequence). The CDR3 runs to 13 residues. The V end was cut by 5 bases, the J end by 7 bases, with 14 bases between. CDR3 residues: CASSPGTFDEAFF. In DNA, the CDR3 is TGTGCCAGCAGCCCCGGGACTTTTGATGAAGCTTTCTTT.

The rearrangement links TRBV7-8 to TRBJ2-7, with 9 positions matching TRBD2. Germline V gene sequence: CDR1 SGHVS, CDR2 FQNEAQ. The length of the CDR3 is 13 residues. The J segment lost 9 bases and the V segment lost 4 bases, leaving 7 bases of the junction unmatched. This CDR3 reads CASSSGLAGWQYF. For the CDR3, the DNA is TGTGCCAGCAGCTCGGGACTAGCTGGATGGCAGTACTTC.

This chain links TRBV7-9 with TRBJ2-1, with 9 bases that match TRBD1. There are 15 residues in the CDR3. Germline trimming cut 5 bases from V and 1 base from J; bases unmatched to any gene: 3. Germline CDR1 and CDR2: SEHNR and FQNEAQ (reference sequence). The DNA for the CDR3 is TGTGCCAGCAGCCAGGACAGGGGATCCTACAATGAGCAGTTCTTC. This sequence encodes CASSQDRGSYNEQFF.

This clone was counted only a few times. The CDR3 region has the DNA TGTGCCAGTACTGCGACCCGTCCCGGGGGGCAGTTCTTC. It is translated as CASTATRPGGQFF. The rearrangement uses TRBV19 and TRBJ2-1, with D perhaps TRBD2 (6 bases). Trimming removed 7 bases from V and 12 bases from J, with 19 bases in between. The germline CDR1 and CDR2 sequences are LNHDA and SQIVND (reference sequence). The CDR3 extends over 13 amino acids.